The rows below give T cell receptor beta chains drawn from one sample of a study of shared clonotypes between healthy human individuals. The assay was immunoSEQ multiplex PCR, and TCRdb's table has in-frame clones only and misses some. The table records about 120,000 clones, about 71% of them present only once. Sequencing was performed on memory CD8+ T cells sorted from blood. These receptors all stem from a woman in her 30s in good health. CDR3s include the opening cysteine and the closing phenylalanine or tryptophan. The D gene is left open where the match is weak. Some rows mark clone size as missing; the rest say once, few, many or name a class of expanded clone.

clone size | J gene | D gene | V gene | CDR3 DNA | CDR3 protein
. | TRBJ2-1 | TRBD2 | TRBV28 | TGTGCCAGCAGTACAAGCGGGAGAGATGAGCAGTTCTTC | CASSTSGRDEQFF
. | TRBJ2-3 | . | TRBV13 | TGTGCCAGCAGCCCAATATCTAGCGAACGCACAGATACGCAGTATTTT | CASSPISSERTDTQYF
. | TRBJ2-1 | TRBD2 | TRBV4-1 | TGCGCCAGCAGCCAAGTGACTAGCGGGGGCAATGAGCAGTTCTTC | CASSQVTSGGNEQFF
. | TRBJ2-7 | . | TRBV5-6 | TGTGCCAGCAGCTTCGCTACCTACGAGCAGTACTTC | CASSFATYEQYF
. | TRBJ1-1 | . | TRBV29-1 | TGCAGCGTGGCCGGGACCCAGACTTCTAACACTGAAGCTTTCTTT | CSVAGTQTSNTEAFF
. | TRBJ2-7 | TRBD2 | TRBV5-5 | TGTGCCAGCAGCTTGGCCGGGACTAGCGACTACGAGCAGTACTTC | CASSLAGTSDYEQYF
. | TRBJ1-3 | . | TRBV5-6 | TGTGCCAGCAGCCTACGGACGGGGCTGCCTGGAAACACCATATATTTT | CASSLRTGLPGNTIYF
. | TRBJ2-6 | TRBD1 | TRBV2 | TGTGCCAGCGCCCCGGCGGACAGGTGGGTCTCTGGGGCCAACGTCCTGACTTTC | CASAPADRWVSGANVLTF
. | TRBJ1-5 | . | TRBV28 | TGTGCCAGCAGTCCCATTTCCCCTCGGGGCAATCAGCCCCAGCATTTT | CASSPISPRGNQPQHF
. | TRBJ2-7 | . | TRBV5-6 | TGTGCCAGCAGCTTGGACGGGGAGTGCTACGAGCAGTACTTC | CASSLDGECYEQYF
. | TRBJ2-7 | . | TRBV4-2 | TGTGCCAGCAGCCAAGACGGGGGCGCGTTTGGGGAGCAGTACTTC | CASSQDGGAFGEQYF
. | TRBJ2-7 | TRBD2 | TRBV11-1 | TGTGCCAGCAGCTTAGGACTAGCGGGAGTGGAGCAGTACTTC | CASSLGLAGVEQYF
many | TRBJ2-2 | . | TRBV6-4 | TGTGCCAGCAGTGAAGACTACAGCACCGGGGAGCTGTTTTTT | CASSEDYSTGELFF
once | TRBJ2-7 | TRBD2 | TRBV28 | TGTGCCAGCAGGAGTCTAGCGGACCGCTACGAGCAGTACTTC | CASRSLADRYEQYF
. | TRBJ1-5 | . | TRBV19 | TGTGCCAGTAGTATAGGAGGGGCCAGCAATCAGCCCCAGCATTTT | CASSIGGASNQPQHF
. | TRBJ2-1 | . | TRBV29-1 | TGCAGCGTACCGGCAAGGTCGGATGAGCAGTTCTTC | CSVPARSDEQFF